A selection of T cell receptor beta chains follows, all from one sample in a study of beta chain features in type 1 diabetes. Data came from immunoSEQ multiplex PCR; TCRdb stores just in-frame clones and leaves some out. The sample contains 150,000 to 200,000 clones, just over 9% of which appear only once. The sequenced sample consisted of central memory CD4+ T cells from blood. All receptors derive from a woman between 18 and 29 years old in good health. CDR3s include the opening cysteine and the closing phenylalanine or tryptophan. A D gene is named only where the DNA matches it firmly. Only some rows state a clone size, as once, few, many or a class for expanded clones.

TRBJ2-1 NA TRBV2 TRBD2 CASSSTSGASYNEQFF TGTGCCAGCAGTTCGACTAGCGGGGCCTCCTACAATGAGCAGTTCTTC
TRBJ1-2 many TRBV18 TRBD1 CASSQETDRPYGYTF TGTGCCAGTTCCCAAGAGACGGACAGGCCCTATGGCTACACCTTC
TRBJ1-1 NA TRBV6-5 TRBD1 CASSSDRQRHF TGTGCCAGCAGCTCGGACAGGCAACGTCACTTT
TRBJ2-4 NA TRBV30 NA CAWSVGAPTGNIQYF TGTGCCTGGAGTGTAGGGGCCCCAACGGGAAACATTCAGTACTTC
TRBJ1-5 few TRBV30 NA CAWSRGGIGNQPQHF TGTGCCTGGAGTAGGGGGGGAATCGGCAATCAGCCCCAGCATTTT
TRBJ1-1 NA TRBV5-4 NA CASSFRGNFEAFF TGTGCCAGCAGCTTTCGGGGGAACTTTGAAGCTTTCTTT
TRBJ1-1 few TRBV6-1 TRBD1 CASSDPPGQLNTEAFF TGTGCCAGCAGTGACCCACCGGGACAGCTGAACACTGAAGCTTTCTTT
TRBJ2-5 few TRBV2 TRBD2 CASSQELAGGQTQYF TGTGCCAGCAGCCAGGAGCTAGCGGGGGGGCAGACCCAGTACTTC
TRBJ1-5 few TRBV25-1 NA CASSDSLRGNQPQHF TGTGCCAGCAGTGATTCCCTTAGGGGGAATCAGCCCCAGCATTTT
TRBJ2-3 NA TRBV29-1 TRBD1 CSVRQGATDTQYF TGCAGCGTTAGACAGGGGGCAACAGATACGCAGTATTTT
TRBJ1-6 few TRBV5-1 NA CASSLAENSPLHF TGCGCCAGCAGCTTGGCCGAGAATTCACCCCTCCACTTT
TRBJ2-3 NA TRBV7-6 TRBD2 CASSSSGGGHTQYF TGTGCCAGCAGCTCAAGCGGGGGTGGTCATACGCAGTATTTT
TRBJ2-1 NA TRBV18 TRBD2 CASSPPWGGYNEQFF TGTGCCAGCTCACCCCCATGGGGGGGCTACAATGAGCAGTTCTTC
TRBJ2-3 few TRBV2 NA CASSPLGLTDTQYF TGTGCCAGCAGCCCACTGGGCCTCACAGATACGCAGTATTTT
TRBJ1-1 few TRBV10-2 NA CASRVGGQGGTEAFF TGCGCCAGCAGGGTCGGGGGGCAGGGAGGCACTGAAGCTTTCTTT
TRBJ1-4 few TRBV7-2 TRBD1 CASRDRGNEKLFF TGTGCCAGCCGCGACAGGGGTAATGAAAAACTGTTTTTT
TRBJ2-7 NA TRBV5-1 TRBD1 CASSLLTGTASYEQYF TGCGCCAGCAGCCTGCTAACCGGGACAGCCTCCTACGAGCAGTACTTC
TRBJ2-2 few TRBV4-3 TRBD1 CASSQNLPGTGGTGELFF TGCGCCAGCAGCCAAAACCTCCCCGGGACAGGGGGCACCGGGGAGCTGTTTTTT
TRBJ2-1 NA TRBV5-1 TRBD2 CASSWGLATDEQFF TGCGCCAGCAGCTGGGGACTAGCGACAGATGAGCAGTTCTTC
TRBJ2-1 NA TRBV5-4 TRBD2 CASSTPSGGAYNEQFF TGTGCCAGCAGCACCCCTAGCGGGGGGGCCTACAATGAGCAGTTCTTC
TRBJ2-3 few TRBV18 TRBD2 CASSPGLRGSNTDTQYF TGTGCCAGCTCACCGGGTCTTCGCGGGAGTAACACAGATACGCAGTATTTT
TRBJ2-5 NA TRBV9 NA CASSKGLRGETQYF TGTGCCAGCAGCAAGGGACTCCGTGGTGAGACCCAGTACTTC
TRBJ1-5 few TRBV4-1 TRBD1 CASSQTTGGLQPQHF TGCGCCAGCAGCCAGACCACAGGGGGGCTGCAGCCCCAGCATTTT
TRBJ2-7 many TRBV13 NA CASSLVRDSYEQYF TGTGCCAGCAGCTTAGTCCGGGATTCCTACGAGCAGTACTTC
TRBJ2-2 NA TRBV18 TRBD1 CASSLGQGNTGELFF TGTGCCAGCTCACTCGGACAGGGGAACACCGGGGAGCTGTTTTTT
TRBJ2-1 few TRBV7-8 NA CASSIREKQYNEQFF TGTGCCAGCAGCATCCGGGAGAAGCAGTACAATGAGCAGTTCTTC
TRBJ2-1 NA TRBV7-2 TRBD2 CASSRTSGGRDEQFF TGTGCCAGCAGCAGGACTAGCGGGGGGCGTGATGAGCAGTTCTTC